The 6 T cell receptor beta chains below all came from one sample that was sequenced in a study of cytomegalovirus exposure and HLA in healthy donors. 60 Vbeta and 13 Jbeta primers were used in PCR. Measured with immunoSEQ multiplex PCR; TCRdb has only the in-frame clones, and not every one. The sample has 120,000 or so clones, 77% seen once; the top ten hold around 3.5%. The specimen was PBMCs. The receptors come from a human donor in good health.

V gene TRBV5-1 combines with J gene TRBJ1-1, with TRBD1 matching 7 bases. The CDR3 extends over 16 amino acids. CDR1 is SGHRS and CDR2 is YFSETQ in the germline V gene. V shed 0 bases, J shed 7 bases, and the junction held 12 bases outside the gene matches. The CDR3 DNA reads TGCGCCAGCAGCTTGGCCGGGACAGTTAATCCCTATGAAGCTTTCTTT. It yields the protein CASSLAGTVNPYEAFF. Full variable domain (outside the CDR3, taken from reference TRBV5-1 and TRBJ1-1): KAGVTQTPRYLIKTRGQQVTLSCSPISGHRSVSWYQQTPGQGLQFLFEYFSETQRNKGNFPGRFSGRQFSNSRSEMNVSTLELGDSALYLCASSLAGTVNPYEAFFGQGTRLTVV.

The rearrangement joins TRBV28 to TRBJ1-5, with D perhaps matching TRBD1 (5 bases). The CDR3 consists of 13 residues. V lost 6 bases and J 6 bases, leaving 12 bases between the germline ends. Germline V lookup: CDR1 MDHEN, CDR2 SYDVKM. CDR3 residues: CASSLGAFQPQHF. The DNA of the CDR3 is TGTGCCAGCAGCCTTGGGGCCTTTCAGCCCCAGCATTTT.

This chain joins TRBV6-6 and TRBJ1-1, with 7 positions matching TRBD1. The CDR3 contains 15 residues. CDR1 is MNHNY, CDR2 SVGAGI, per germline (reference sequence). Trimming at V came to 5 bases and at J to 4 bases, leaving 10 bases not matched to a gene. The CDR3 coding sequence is TGTGCCAGCAGTCAAAGGAGACAGGGTGGCACTGAAGCTTTCTTT. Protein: CASSQRRQGGTEAFF.

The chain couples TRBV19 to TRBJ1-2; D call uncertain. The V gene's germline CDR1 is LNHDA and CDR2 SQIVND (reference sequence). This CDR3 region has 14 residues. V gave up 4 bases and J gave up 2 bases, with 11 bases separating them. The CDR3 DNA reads TGTGCCAGTAGTACGTCAGCGCCGAACTATGGCTACACCTTC. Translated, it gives CASSTSAPNYGYTF.

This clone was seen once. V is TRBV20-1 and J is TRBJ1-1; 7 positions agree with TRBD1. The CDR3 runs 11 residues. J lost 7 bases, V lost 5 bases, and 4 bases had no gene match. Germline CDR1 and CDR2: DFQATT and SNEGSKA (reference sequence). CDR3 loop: CSALGQNEAFF. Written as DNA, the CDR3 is TGCAGTGCTCTGGGACAGAATGAAGCTTTCTTT.

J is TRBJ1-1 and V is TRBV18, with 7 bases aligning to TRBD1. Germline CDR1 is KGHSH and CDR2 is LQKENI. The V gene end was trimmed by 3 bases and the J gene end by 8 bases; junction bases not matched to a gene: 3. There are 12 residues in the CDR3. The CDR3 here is CASSPGQAEAFF. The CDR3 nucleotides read TGTGCCAGCTCACCCGGACAGGCCGAAGCTTTCTTT.